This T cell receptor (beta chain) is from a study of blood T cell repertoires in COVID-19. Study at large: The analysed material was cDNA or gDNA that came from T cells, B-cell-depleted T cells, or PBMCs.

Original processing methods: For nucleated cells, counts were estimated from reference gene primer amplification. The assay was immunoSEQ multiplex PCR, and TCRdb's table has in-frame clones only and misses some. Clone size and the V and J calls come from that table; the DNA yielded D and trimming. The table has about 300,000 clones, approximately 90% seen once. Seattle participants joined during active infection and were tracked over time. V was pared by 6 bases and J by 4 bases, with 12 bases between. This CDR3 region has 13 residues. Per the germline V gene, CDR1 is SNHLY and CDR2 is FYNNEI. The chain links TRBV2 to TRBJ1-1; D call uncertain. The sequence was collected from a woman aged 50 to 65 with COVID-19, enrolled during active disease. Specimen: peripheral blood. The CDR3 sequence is CASSFYTGTEAFF. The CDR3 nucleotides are TGTGCCAGCAGCTTCTATACGGGCACTGAAGCTTTCTTT.